The 30 T cell receptor beta chains in this list originate from one sample, sequenced in a study of control samples from healthy donors and cancer patients. TCRdb keeps only in-frame clones here, not all; method: immunoSEQ multiplex PCR. The sample consists of 170,000 or so clones, around 94% of them appearing once. Sample: blood. These receptors came from a young woman in good health.

This chain uses TRBV29-1 with TRBJ1-1; possible D gene TRBD1, 5 bases. This CDR3 comprises 15 residues. The ends were cut back, 2 bases at V and 6 bases at J, with 19 bases in the middle. The germline V gene has CDR1 SQVTM and CDR2 ANQGSEA. CDR3 in amino acids: CSVESTRDGSPEAFF. The CDR3 DNA follows: TGCAGCGTTGAATCTACGAGGGACGGATCGCCTGAAGCTTTCTTT.

The chain employs TRBV27 and TRBJ2-7; 8 positions agree with TRBD1. V was clipped by 0 bases and J by 5 bases; unmatched bases: 6. This CDR3 is built from 15 residues. Germline CDR1 reads MNHEY; CDR2 reads SMNVEV (reference sequence). CDR3 sequence (DNA): TGTGCCAGCAGTTTATCCCGGACAGGGATTCACGAGCAGTACTTC. Translating it yields CASSLSRTGIHEQYF.

This sequence joins TRBV6-2 or TRBV6-3 and TRBJ2-3, with 12 bases that match TRBD2. V lost 6 bases to trimming and J lost 4 bases; unmatched junction nucleotides: 14. The CDR3 covers 18 residues. Germline lookup yields CDR1 MNHEY and CDR2 SVGEGT. The chain's CDR3 is CASSLTRLTSGSSDTQYF. In nucleotides, the CDR3 is TGTGCCAGCAGCCTTACGAGGTTGACTAGCGGGAGTTCAGATACGCAGTATTTT.

The V gene is TRBV19, the J gene TRBJ2-1, with 8 positions matching TRBD2. J gave up 5 bases and V 2 bases, and 5 bases lay outside the gene matches. There are 15 residues in the CDR3. CDR1 is LNHDA, CDR2 SQIVND, per germline (reference sequence). CDR3 sequence: CASSIWLAGDNEQFF. CDR3 DNA sequence: TGTGCCAGTAGTATATGGCTAGCGGGTGACAATGAGCAGTTCTTC.

This clone has a single count. The chain employs TRBV9 and TRBJ2-3, with a tentative D call TRBD2 (5 bases). Germline V gives CDR1 SGDLS, CDR2 YYNGEE. The CDR3 covers 14 residues. Trimming left V 4 bases short and J 7 bases short, with 16 bases between. CDR3 sequence: CASSPQGRTNTQYF. In nucleotides, the CDR3 is TGTGCCAGCAGCCCCCAAGGGAGAACGAATACGCAGTATTTT.

The chain has TRBV14 and TRBJ1-1; possibly TRBD1 for D (5 bases). Between the trimmed V and J ends, which lost 1 base and 5 bases, there was a span of 11 bases. Germline CDR1 is SGHDN and CDR2 is FVKESK. CDR3 length equals 14 residues. In DNA form, the CDR3 reads TGTGCCAGCAGCCAAGTAGGGTCAGGGACTGAAGCTTTCTTT. Residues: CASSQVGSGTEAFF. Combining the CDR3 with reference TRBV14 and TRBJ1-1 gives the whole variable domain EAGVTQFPSHSVIEKGQTVTLRCDPISGHDNLYWYRRVMGKEIKFLLHFVKESKQDESGMPNNRFLAERTGGTYSTLKVQPAELEDSGVYFCASSQVGSGTEAFFGQGTRLTVV.

The rearrangement uses TRBV9 and TRBJ2-5, with 7 positions matching TRBD1. Trimming cost V 4 bases and J 2 bases; bases outside gene matches: 8. The CDR3 is 15 residues long. Looked up from germline, CDR1 is SGDLS and CDR2 is YYNGEE. In DNA form, the CDR3 reads TGTGCCAGCAGCCTGACAGGGAAGAGGCAAGAGACCCAGTACTTC. This codes for CASSLTGKRQETQYF.

The gene calls are TRBV7-2 and TRBJ2-3, with 7 bases fitting TRBD2. In germline, CDR1 is SGHTA, CDR2 FQGNSA. V lost 2 bases and J lost 4; bases outside the gene matches: 6. The length of the CDR3 is 15 residues. CDR3 amino acids: CASSLRGSGPDTQYF. CDR3 coding DNA: TGTGCCAGCAGCTTACGCGGGAGTGGCCCAGATACGCAGTATTTT.

As concerns this clone: This sample also contains other DNA sequences that code for the same CDR3. The V call is TRBV9, the J call TRBJ1-2; maybe TRBD1 (5 bases). The V and J ends lost 0 bases and 7 bases respectively, with 19 bases between them. The CDR3 contains 16 residues. Germline values: CDR1 SGDLS, CDR2 YYNGEE. CDR3 sequence: CASSVEGVGDGAGYTF. Here the CDR3 DNA reads TGTGCCAGCAGCGTAGAAGGGGTGGGGGATGGGGCTGGCTACACCTTC. Filled out from reference TRBV9 and TRBJ1-2, the complete variable domain reads DSGVTQTPKHLITATGQRVTLRCSPRSGDLSVYWYQQSLDQGLQFLIQYYNGEERAKGNILERFSAQQFPDLHSELNLSSLELGDSALYFCASSVEGVGDGAGYTFGSGTRLTVV.

The chain has TRBV6-5 and TRBJ1-4, with TRBD1 identical over 9 bases. CDR3 size: 14 residues. Germline values: CDR1 MNHEY, CDR2 SVGAGI. The V gene end was trimmed by 5 bases and the J gene end by 5 bases; junction bases not matched to a gene: 3. The CDR3 loop is CASSQTGGNEKLFF. The CDR3 region has the DNA TGTGCCAGCAGTCAGACAGGGGGGAATGAAAAACTGTTTTTT.

This clone was detected only once. The chain combines TRBV7-2 with TRBJ1-1; D is uncertain. CDR1 and CDR2 (germline): SGHTA, FQGNSA. The CDR3 has 13 residues. Trimming removed 3 bases from V and 6 bases from J, with 11 bases in between. The CDR3 loop is CASSFGVNSEAFF. The CDR3 region has the DNA TGTGCCAGCAGCTTCGGGGTTAACTCTGAAGCTTTCTTT. Full variable domain (rest looked up from reference TRBV7-2 and TRBJ1-1): GAGVSQSPSNKVTEKGKDVELRCDPISGHTALYWYRQSLGQGLEFLIYFQGNSAPDKSGLPSDRFSAERTGGSVSTLTIQRTQQEDSAVYLCASSFGVNSEAFFGQGTRLTVV.

The chain uses TRBV25-1 and TRBJ1-4; D may be TRBD1 (5 bases). Trimming cost V 3 bases and J 8 bases, with 22 bases left between them. Germline V gene sequence: CDR1 MGHDK, CDR2 SYGVNS. The CDR3 loop spans 17 amino acids. The CDR3 DNA reads TGTGCCAGCAGTGACCTCCTACGGAGAGGGGAGGACGAAAAACTGTTTTTT. This translates into CASSDLLRRGEDEKLFF.

The J gene is TRBJ2-2, the V gene TRBV19; possibly TRBD1 for D (5 bases). The V and J ends lost 4 bases and 3 bases respectively, with 9 bases between them. Per the germline V gene, CDR1 is LNHDA and CDR2 is SQIVND (reference sequence). The CDR3 has 14 residues. For the CDR3, the DNA is TGTGCCAGTAGTACCGACAGTCACACCGGGGAGCTGTTTTTT. Amino acids: CASSTDSHTGELFF.

The DNA of the CDR3 is TGTGCCAGCAGCCAGAGACTGACCTGGGATACGCAGTATTTT. This gives the protein CASSQRLTWDTQYF. This chain uses TRBV3-1 (or the pseudogene TRBV3-2) with TRBJ2-3; D gene unclear. Germline V CDR1 and CDR2: LGHDT, YNNKEL (reference sequence). V shed 3 bases and J shed 6 bases, with 13 bases lying between them. This CDR3 is 14 amino acids long.

The gene calls are TRBV11-2 and TRBJ1-2; D might be TRBD1 (5 bases). Germline CDR1 SGHAT, CDR2 FQNNGV. The CDR3 runs to 15 residues. The ends were cut back, 1 base at V and 4 bases at J, with 13 bases in the middle. The CDR3: CASSLAGGRGYGYTF. CDR3 in DNA: TGTGCCAGCAGCTTAGCTGGGGGACGGGGCTATGGCTACACCTTC. The full variable domain, rest sourced from reference TRBV11-2 and TRBJ1-2, is EAGVAQSPRYKIIEKRQSVAFWCNPISGHATLYWYQQILGQGPKLLIQFQNNGVVDDSQLPKDRFSAERLKGVDSTLKIQPAKLEDSAVYLCASSLAGGRGYGYTFGSGTRLTVV.

The chain couples TRBV11-3 to TRBJ2-1; TRBD1 matches at 9 bases. CDR1 is SGHNT, CDR2 YENEEA, per germline. This CDR3 region has 16 residues. Trimming at V came to 0 bases and at J to 9 bases, leaving 9 bases not matched to a gene. The CDR3 loop reads CASSLDRGTGYSEQFF. The DNA of the CDR3 is TGTGCCAGCAGCTTAGATCGGGGGACAGGGTATAGTGAGCAGTTCTTC.

The rearrangement uses TRBV27 and TRBJ2-1, with TRBD2 matching 12 bases. Trimming removed 7 bases from V and 7 bases from J; junction bases left unmatched: 8. The CDR3 extends over 15 amino acids. Looked up from germline, CDR1 is MNHEY and CDR2 is SMNVEV (reference sequence). This CDR3 reads CASNLGLAGTNEQFF. The CDR3 DNA sequence: TGTGCCAGCAATCTTGGACTAGCGGGAACAAATGAGCAGTTCTTC.

The rearrangement uses TRBV7-9 and TRBJ2-5; 8 positions agree with TRBD2. CDR1 and CDR2 (germline): SEHNR, FQNEAQ (reference sequence). The trim removed 5 bases at V and 7 bases at J, leaving 9 bases unmatched. The CDR3 extends over 14 amino acids. The CDR3 DNA is TGTGCCAGCAGCCCTAGCGGGCAGGGAGGGACCCAGTACTTC. It translates to CASSPSGQGGTQYF.

This chain uses TRBV12-3 or TRBV12-4 with TRBJ1-2; D possibly corresponds to TRBD1 (5 bases). The CDR3 has 13 amino acids. V gave up 5 bases and J gave up 3 bases, with 10 bases separating them. This CDR3 is CASSPDSYYGYTF. As DNA, the CDR3 is TGTGCCAGCAGTCCAGACAGTTACTATGGCTACACCTTC.

The chain uses TRBV11-2 and TRBJ2-5; D is tentatively TRBD1 or TRBD2 (6 bases each). The V and J ends lost 5 bases and 1 base respectively, with 14 bases between them. The CDR3 loop spans 15 amino acids. Germline values: CDR1 SGHAT, CDR2 FQNNGV. For the CDR3, the DNA is TGTGCCAGCAGCCCGGGGGCGACTCCCCAAGAGACCCAGTACTTC. Protein product: CASSPGATPQETQYF. The whole variable domain, remainder taken from reference TRBV11-2 and TRBJ2-5, is EAGVAQSPRYKIIEKRQSVAFWCNPISGHATLYWYQQILGQGPKLLIQFQNNGVVDDSQLPKDRFSAERLKGVDSTLKIQPAKLEDSAVYLCASSPGATPQETQYFGPGTRLLVL.

The CDR3 protein is CASSRQPGGDSPLHF. The CDR3 nucleotides read TGTGCCAGCAGCCGACAGCCAGGGGGCGATTCACCCCTCCACTTT. The rearrangement uses TRBV14 and TRBJ1-6; 8 bases map to TRBD1. This CDR3 has 15 amino acids. The germline CDR1 and CDR2 sequences are SGHDN and FVKESK. Trimming cost V 4 bases and J 8 bases; bases outside gene matches: 7.

This chain links TRBV28 with TRBJ2-7; 10 positions match TRBD2. This CDR3 has 15 residues. V lost 3 bases, J lost 2 bases, and 4 bases stayed unmatched. From germline, CDR1 is MDHEN and CDR2 SYDVKM. The CDR3 DNA is TGTGCCAGCAGTTTTCTAGCGGGAGCCCCCTACGAGCAGTACTTC. This codes for CASSFLAGAPYEQYF.

V and J are TRBV5-4 and TRBJ2-3, with TRBD2 identical over 11 bases. The CDR3 contains 17 residues. V lost 5 bases and J lost 0; bases outside the gene matches: 8. Germline CDR1 SGHNT, CDR2 YYREEE (reference sequence). CDR3 protein: CASRSRTSGFSTDTQYF. CDR3 nucleotides: TGTGCCAGCAGATCTCGGACTAGCGGGTTTAGCACAGATACGCAGTATTTT.

The V and J genes are TRBV5-6 and TRBJ2-1; 8 nucleotides line up with TRBD1. Germline V gene sequence: CDR1 SGHDT, CDR2 YYEEEE. This CDR3 contains 16 residues. Trimming at V came to 4 bases and at J to 3 bases, leaving 9 bases not matched to a gene. The CDR3 bases are TGTGCCAGCAGCCTGGAACAGGGGGTCTTCTACAATGAGCAGTTCTTC. Amino acids: CASSLEQGVFYNEQFF. Looking up the rest from reference TRBV5-6 and TRBJ2-1 gives the full variable domain: DAGVTQSPTHLIKTRGQQVTLRCSPKSGHDTVSWYQQALGQGPQFIFQYYEEEERQRGNFPDRFSGHQFPNYSSELNVNALLLGDSALYLCASSLEQGVFYNEQFFGPGTRLTVL.

In DNA, the CDR3 is TGTGCCAGTAGACCCAGTTGGGACCAAGAGACCCAGTACTTC. Its translation is CASRPSWDQETQYF. The J gene is TRBJ2-5, the V gene TRBV19; D not resolved. With 6 bases removed from V and 0 bases from J, the gap between germline ends came to 11 bases. The CDR3 runs to 14 residues. Germline loops: CDR1 LNHDA, CDR2 SQIVND (reference sequence).

The chain has TRBV2 and TRBJ2-7; 10 bases match TRBD2. CDR1 and CDR2 (germline): SNHLY, FYNNEI. Losses at the gene ends were 6 bases for V and 2 bases for J; bases not matched to a gene: 7. CDR3 length: 15 amino acids. CDR3 residues: CASRDTSGATYEQYF. Written as DNA, the CDR3 is TGTGCCAGCAGGGATACTAGCGGGGCGACCTACGAGCAGTACTTC.

The chain carries TRBV5-1 and TRBJ2-5; TRBD2 matches 8 bases. The CDR3 extends over 14 amino acids. J was trimmed by 5 bases and V by 5 bases; bases with no gene match: 8. Germline-derived CDR1 and CDR2 are SGHRS and YFSETQ. CDR3 amino acids: CASRTGLAGETQYF. CDR3 bases: TGCGCCAGCAGAACCGGACTAGCAGGCGAGACCCAGTACTTC.

A remark on this clone: At the DNA level, this CDR3 is encoded by other sequences in the same sample as well. The CDR3 spells CASRGTEAFF. DNA of the CDR3: TGTGCCAGCAGGGGGACTGAAGCTTTCTTT. The chain recombines TRBV2 with TRBJ1-1; D remains ambiguous. Looked up from germline, CDR1 is SNHLY and CDR2 is FYNNEI. Trimming left V 6 bases short and J 5 bases short, with 4 bases between. The CDR3 totals 10 residues.

The V and J genes are TRBV7-2 and TRBJ1-5, with D possibly matching TRBD1 (6 bases). This CDR3 contains 14 residues. Trimming removed 3 bases from V and 6 bases from J, with 12 bases in between. In germline, CDR1 is SGHTA, CDR2 FQGNSA. The CDR3 loop reads CASSFNRAGQPQHF. The CDR3 bases are TGTGCCAGCAGCTTTAACAGGGCAGGTCAGCCCCAGCATTTT.

The chain carries TRBV5-6 and TRBJ1-2; 12 bases align to TRBD1. V trimming: 0 bases; J trimming: 7 bases; junction bases outside the gene matches: 4. CDR3 length: 15 residues. CDR1 is SGHDT and CDR2 is YYEEEE in the germline V gene. In DNA, the CDR3 is TGTGCCAGCAGCTTGGTGGGACAGGGGGCGGCTGGCTACACCTTC. Residues: CASSLVGQGAAGYTF.